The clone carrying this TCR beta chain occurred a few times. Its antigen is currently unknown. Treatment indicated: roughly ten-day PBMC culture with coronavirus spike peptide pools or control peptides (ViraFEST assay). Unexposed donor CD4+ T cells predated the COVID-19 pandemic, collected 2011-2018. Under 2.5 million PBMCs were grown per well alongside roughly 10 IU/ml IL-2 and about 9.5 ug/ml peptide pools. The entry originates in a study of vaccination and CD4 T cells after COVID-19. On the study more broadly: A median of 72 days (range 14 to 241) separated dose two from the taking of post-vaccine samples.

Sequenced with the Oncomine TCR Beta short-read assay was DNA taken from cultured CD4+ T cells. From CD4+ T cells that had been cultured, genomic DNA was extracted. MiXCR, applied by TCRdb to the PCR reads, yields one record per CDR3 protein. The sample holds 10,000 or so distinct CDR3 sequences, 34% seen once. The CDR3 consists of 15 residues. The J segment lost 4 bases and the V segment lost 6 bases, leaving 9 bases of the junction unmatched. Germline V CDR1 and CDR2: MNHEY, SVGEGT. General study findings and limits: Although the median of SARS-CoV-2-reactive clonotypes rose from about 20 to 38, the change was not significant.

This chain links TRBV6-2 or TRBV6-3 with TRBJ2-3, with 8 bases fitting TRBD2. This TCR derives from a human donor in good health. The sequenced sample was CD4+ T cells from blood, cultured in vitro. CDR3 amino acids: CASRRSAGVSDTQYF. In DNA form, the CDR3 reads TGTGCCAGCAGGCGGTCAGCGGGAGTGTCAGATACGCAGTATTTT.